Listed here are 29 T cell receptor beta chains from one sample, sequenced in a study of cytomegalovirus exposure and HLA in healthy donors. Both 60 Vbeta primers and 13 Jbeta primers went into the PCR. Sequenced by immunoSEQ multiplex PCR; TCRdb stores in-frame clones only, minus some. The sample records roughly 100,000 clones, roughly three quarters being singletons. Sequenced material: PBMCs. The receptors were sampled from a man aged 25 to 45 in good health and CMV-seronegative.

The genes are TRBV6-5 and TRBJ1-2; D possibly corresponds to TRBD1 (5 bases). The germline V gene encodes CDR1 MNHEY and CDR2 SVGAGI. The CDR3 is 15 amino acids. The V gene lost 0 bases and the J gene lost 4 bases, with 12 bases spanning the gap. DNA for the CDR3: TGTGCCAGCAGTTACTCGACCAGGGTGGGCTATGGCTACACCTTC. It codes for CASSYSTRVGYGYTF.

This clone was picked up a small number of times. This rearrangement joins TRBV9 to TRBJ1-2, with D possibly being TRBD1 (6 bases). The CDR3 sequence is 15 residues long. V was clipped by 2 bases and J by 8 bases, with 19 bases between them. Germline loops: CDR1 SGDLS, CDR2 YYNGEE. The CDR3 region is CASSVSYQGRGGYTF. The CDR3 region has the DNA TGTGCCAGCAGCGTTTCATACCAGGGGAGGGGGGGCTACACCTTC.

V and J are TRBV27 and TRBJ1-1; unclear D gene. V gave up 6 bases and J gave up 0 bases, with 8 bases separating them. The CDR3 has 13 amino acids. Germline V lookup: CDR1 MNHEY, CDR2 SMNVEV (reference sequence). This CDR3 reads CASSTEMNTEAFF. The CDR3 DNA reads as TGTGCCAGCAGCACAGAAATGAACACTGAAGCTTTCTTT.

The chain recombines TRBV27 with TRBJ2-6; 7 bases align to TRBD1. This CDR3 has 16 amino acids. Germline loops: CDR1 MNHEY, CDR2 SMNVEV (reference sequence). V dropped 6 bases and J dropped 2; count of bases not matched to a gene: 7. CDR3 region: CASSLSTGAGANVLTF. In DNA, the CDR3 is TGTGCCAGCAGCCTATCCACAGGGGCTGGGGCCAACGTCCTGACTTTC.

The sample holds a few counts of this clone. The chain carries TRBV7-6 and TRBJ2-3; 12 bases match TRBD2. Trimming removed 4 bases from V and 5 bases from J; junction bases left unmatched: 4. The CDR3 extends over 15 amino acids. Germline V gene data show CDR1 as SGHVS and CDR2 as FNYEAQ. In nucleotides, the CDR3 is TGTGCCAGCAGCTCACTAGCGGGAGGTGGAGATACGCAGTATTTT. It is translated as CASSSLAGGGDTQYF. The whole variable domain, filled in from reference TRBV7-6 and TRBJ2-3, reads GAGVSQSPRYKVTKRGQDVALRCDPISGHVSLYWYRQALGQGPEFLTYFNYEAQQDKSGLPNDRFSAERPEGSISTLTIQRTEQRDSAMYRCASSSLAGGGDTQYFGPGTRLTVL.

The V call is TRBV18, the J call TRBJ1-4; a possible D gene is TRBD1 (6 bases). The CDR3 sequence is 15 residues long. CDR1 and CDR2 (germline): KGHSH, LQKENI. V was pared by 6 bases and J by 0 bases, with 11 bases between. In DNA form, the CDR3 reads TGTGCCAGCTCTCAGGACAGTGCAACTAATGAAAAACTGTTTTTT. Its protein product is CASSQDSATNEKLFF.

Turning to this clone: Other DNA sequences in this specimen translate into the identical CDR3. This rearrangement joins TRBV5-6 to TRBJ2-7; TRBD1 agrees at 10 bases. Unmatched junction bases numbered 1, after V lost 3 bases and J lost 4 bases. Germline V gives CDR1 SGHDT, CDR2 YYEEEE. The CDR3 sequence is 13 residues long. For the CDR3, the DNA is TGTGCCAGCAGCTGGGACAGGGGTTACGAGCAGTACTTC. It yields the protein CASSWDRGYEQYF.

This clone was recorded once. This chain connects TRBV30 to TRBJ1-1, with 11 bases matching TRBD1. This CDR3 has 16 amino acids. Germline assignment: CDR1 GTSNPN and CDR2 SVGIG (reference sequence). V lost 3 bases, J lost 0 bases, and 6 bases stayed unmatched. The CDR3 bases are TGTGCCTGGAGCTCCGGGACAGGGGGAATGAACACTGAAGCTTTCTTT. This codes for CAWSSGTGGMNTEAFF. The whole variable domain, remainder taken from reference TRBV30 and TRBJ1-1, is SQTIHQWPATLVQPVGSPLSLECTVEGTSNPNLYWYRQAAGRGLQLLFYSVGIGQISSEVPQNLSASRPQDRQFILSSKKLLLSDSGFYLCAWSSGTGGMNTEAFFGQGTRLTVV.

The chain carries TRBV5-1 and TRBJ2-7; D ambiguous. V was trimmed by 1 base and J by 7 bases, leaving 18 bases between them. This CDR3 has 15 residues. Germline CDR1 SGHRS, CDR2 YFSETQ. The CDR3 nucleotides are TGCGCCAGCAGCTTGAATGGCGAGCCCTCCGGGGAGCAGTACTTC. Amino acid sequence: CASSLNGEPSGEQYF.

The genes are TRBV4-3 and TRBJ2-1, with 8 bases identical to TRBD2. After removal of 2 bases from V and 8 bases from J, the junction contained 17 bases not matched to a gene. Germline V gene data show CDR1 as LGHNA and CDR2 as YSLEER. The CDR3 is 18 amino acids. In DNA, the CDR3 is TGCGCCAGCAGCCAAAGGCCGGTTGACGGGAGGGAGGGCGATGAGCAGTTCTTC. It specifies CASSQRPVDGREGDEQFF.

The V gene is TRBV6-6, the J gene TRBJ2-3; the D gene is possibly TRBD2 (7 bases). V was shortened by 2 bases and J by 1 base, with 13 bases between the two germline ends. Germline lookup yields CDR1 MNHNY and CDR2 SVGAGI (reference sequence). This CDR3 is built from 16 residues. CDR3 DNA: TGTGCCAGCAGTTACGCGGGGGCGCGCGGCACAGATACGCAGTATTTT. It encodes CASSYAGARGTDTQYF.

A few counts support this clone. The chain couples TRBV7-2 to TRBJ1-6; D not certain. This CDR3 is 12 amino acids long. Between the trimmed V and J ends, which lost 3 bases and 8 bases, there was a span of 5 bases. Per germline, CDR1 SGHTA and CDR2 FQGNSA. This CDR3 is CASSFFDSPLHF. CDR3 nucleotide sequence: TGTGCCAGCAGCTTCTTCGATTCACCCCTCCACTTT. The full variable domain, completed using reference TRBV7-2 and TRBJ1-6, is GAGVSQSPSNKVTEKGKDVELRCDPISGHTALYWYRQSLGQGLEFLIYFQGNSAPDKSGLPSDRFSAERTGGSVSTLTIQRTQQEDSAVYLCASSFFDSPLHFGNGTRLTVT.

In this sample, this clone turned up a few times. The chain has TRBV4-2 and TRBJ2-7; 8 nucleotides line up with TRBD2. In germline, CDR1 is LGHNA, CDR2 YNFKEQ. The CDR3 is 16 residues long. Unmatched junction bases numbered 8, after V lost 0 bases and J lost 4 bases. The CDR3 sequence: CASSQDGGGDDYEQYF. The CDR3, as DNA: TGTGCCAGCAGCCAAGACGGGGGGGGCGACGATTACGAGCAGTACTTC.

The CDR3 coding sequence is TGTGCCAGCCATGACAGGGGTTCCTACAATGAGCAGTTCTTC. It translates to CASHDRGSYNEQFF. J is TRBJ2-1 and V is TRBV2; 8 nucleotides agree with TRBD1. CDR1 SNHLY and CDR2 FYNNEI come from the germline V gene. V shed 8 bases, J shed 1 base, and the junction held 4 bases outside the gene matches. The CDR3 contains 14 residues.

The chain couples TRBV6-6 to TRBJ1-1; D is perhaps TRBD1 (5 bases). CDR1 and CDR2 from the germline V gene are MNHNY and SVGAGI (reference sequence). The CDR3 has 14 residues. The V end lost 5 bases, the J end lost 11 bases, and 21 bases lay between the germline ends. CDR3 sequence (DNA): TGTGCCAGCAGTACCTCGACAGAAAACTACGTGGCTTTCTTT. It codes for CASSTSTENYVAFF.

The chain employs TRBV5-1 and TRBJ1-4; D not certain. V shed 4 bases and J shed 0 bases, with 7 bases lying between them. The CDR3 is made up of 14 amino acids. Per germline, CDR1 SGHRS and CDR2 YFSETQ. CDR3 sequence (DNA): TGCGCCAGCAGCCAGATCCCAACTAATGAAAAACTGTTTTTT. Its protein is CASSQIPTNEKLFF.

The chain recombines TRBV29-1 with TRBJ2-1, with TRBD2 as a possible D gene (6 bases). This CDR3 contains 15 residues. From germline, CDR1 is SQVTM and CDR2 ANQGSEA. V dropped 4 bases and J dropped 3 bases, with 16 bases sitting between them. The CDR3 here is CSVGVGGGLYNEQFF. The CDR3 nucleotides read TGCAGCGTTGGCGTGGGGGGAGGTCTCTACAATGAGCAGTTCTTC.

V is TRBV7-2 and J is TRBJ1-5; D is perhaps TRBD1 (5 bases). Germline CDR1 reads SGHTA; CDR2 reads FQGNSA. Trimming shortened V by 2 bases and J by 6 bases, and 11 bases separated the two germline ends. The CDR3 sequence is 14 residues long. The CDR3 nucleotides are TGTGCCAGCAGCTTATGGGGGGTGCGTCAGCCCCAGCATTTT. The encoded protein is CASSLWGVRQPQHF.

This chain connects TRBV29-1 to TRBJ1-1; TRBD1 is a possible D gene (6 bases). The CDR3 covers 12 residues. CDR1 is SQVTM and CDR2 is ANQGSEA in the germline V gene. V was trimmed by 4 bases and J by 5 bases, leaving 11 bases between them. The CDR3 loop reads CSVGRGRTEAFF. The CDR3 nucleotides are TGCAGCGTTGGCAGGGGAAGGACTGAAGCTTTCTTT.

This clone was observed a few times. This chain joins TRBV11-2 and TRBJ1-2; 7 nucleotides match TRBD1. This CDR3 comprises 15 residues. The germline gives CDR1 SGHAT, CDR2 FQNNGV. J gave up 6 bases and V 4 bases, and 11 bases lay outside the gene matches. CDR3 nucleotides: TGTGCCAGCAGCTCCACTAAAGACAGGGCGGATGGCTACACCTTC. It is translated as CASSSTKDRADGYTF.

The chain is built from TRBV29-1 and TRBJ2-3; possible D gene TRBD2, 5 bases. Germline V gives CDR1 SQVTM, CDR2 ANQGSEA. The CDR3 extends over 12 amino acids. Deletions cut 3 bases from V and 6 bases from J, with 10 bases between. The CDR3 sequence is CSVETPGDTQYF. The DNA for the CDR3 is TGCAGCGTTGAGACCCCGGGGGATACGCAGTATTTT.

The V gene is TRBV11-2, the J gene TRBJ1-1; possible D gene TRBD1, 6 bases. Per germline, CDR1 SGHAT and CDR2 FQNNGV. Trimming shortened V by 4 bases and J by 7 bases, and 13 bases separated the two germline ends. The CDR3 totals 13 residues. The CDR3 sequence: CASSSGTFSEAFF. The CDR3, as DNA: TGTGCCAGCAGCTCCGGGACATTTAGTGAAGCTTTCTTT.

The J gene is TRBJ2-7, the V gene TRBV13, with TRBD1 matching over 8 bases. Germline V gene sequence: CDR1 PRHDT, CDR2 FYEKMQ (reference sequence). The trim removed 3 bases at V and 2 bases at J, leaving 3 bases unmatched. This CDR3 comprises 14 residues. The CDR3 nucleotides read TGTGCCAGCAGCTTGACAGGGGTGCCCTACGAGCAGTACTTC. It codes for CASSLTGVPYEQYF.

This chain uses TRBV6-1 with TRBJ1-2, with D tentatively TRBD1 (6 bases). The ends were cut back, 4 bases at V and 0 bases at J, with 15 bases in the middle. From germline, CDR1 is MNHNS and CDR2 SASEGT. CDR3 length equals 16 residues. The CDR3 nucleotides read TGTGCCAGCAGTGGAGGGAACAGGGTAACTAACTATGGCTACACCTTC. Its translation is CASSGGNRVTNYGYTF.

This clone has only a few counts. The chain couples TRBV7-8 to TRBJ2-5; the match to TRBD1 covers 8 bases. This CDR3 has 15 residues. CDR1 and CDR2 (germline): SGHVS, FQNEAQ. After removal of 5 bases from V and 2 bases from J, the junction contained 7 bases not matched to a gene. CDR3 DNA: TGTGCCAGCAGCCCCAGGGGGCAGGGACAAGAGACCCAGTACTTC. Protein product: CASSPRGQGQETQYF.

The V call is TRBV20-1, the J call TRBJ1-1; possibly TRBD1 for D (5 bases). Germline lookup yields CDR1 DFQATT and CDR2 SNEGSKA (reference sequence). The CDR3 has 11 amino acids. The V gene lost 5 bases and the J gene lost 7 bases, with 11 bases spanning the gap. CDR3 DNA sequence: TGCAGTGCTTTCAGACAGTTTGAAGCTTTCTTT. Protein product: CSAFRQFEAFF.

This clone was observed a handful of times. V is TRBV29-1 and J is TRBJ2-5; unclear D gene. The germline CDR1 and CDR2 sequences are SQVTM and ANQGSEA. Between the trimmed V and J ends, which lost 6 bases and 5 bases, there was a span of 16 bases. The CDR3 length is 13 residues. CDR3: CSVPLSPLETQYF. The CDR3 DNA sequence: TGCAGCGTCCCGTTATCCCCCTTGGAGACCCAGTACTTC.

This chain joins TRBV5-6 and TRBJ1-1, with D possibly TRBD1 on 5 matching bases. The CDR3 length is 15 residues. The V end was cut by 0 bases, the J end by 5 bases, with 14 bases between. CDR1 is SGHDT, CDR2 YYEEEE, per germline. CDR3 residues: CASSLVGRARTEAFF. DNA of the CDR3: TGTGCCAGCAGCTTGGTTGGCAGGGCGAGGACTGAAGCTTTCTTT.

The J gene is TRBJ1-3, the V gene TRBV11-3, with 8 bases that match TRBD1. Germline CDR1 reads SGHNT; CDR2 reads YENEEA. The CDR3 has 19 amino acids. V dropped 5 bases and J dropped 0; count of bases not matched to a gene: 15. The chain's CDR3 is CASSRRESGGYFSGNTIYF. The CDR3 DNA reads as TGTGCCAGCAGCCGCCGGGAGTCAGGGGGCTACTTCTCTGGAAACACCATATATTTT.